This TCR beta chain is drawn from a study of vaccination and CD4 T cells after COVID-19. In the case of this clonotype: The antigen remains undetermined.

CD4+ T cells that had been cultured provided DNA sequenced with the Oncomine TCR Beta short-read assay. TCRdb recomputed calls from the PCR reads with MiXCR, one row per CDR3 protein. The table records some 15,000 distinct CDR3 sequences, about 60% of them present only once. The CDR3 is 20 residues long. V dropped 5 bases and J dropped 0; count of bases not matched to a gene: 15. Germline lookup yields CDR1 SEHNR and CDR2 FQNEAQ (reference sequence). Regarding treatment: roughly ten-day PBMC culture with coronavirus spike peptide pools or control peptides (ViraFEST assay). It was with approximately 9.7 IU/ml IL-2 and roughly 9.4 ug/ml peptide pools that 1.8 million or so PBMCs per well were cultured.

The clonotype comes from a human donor who had recovered from COVID-19. What was sequenced was CD4+ T cells from blood, cultured in vitro. The chain couples TRBV7-9 to TRBJ2-1; 11 bases match TRBD2. For the CDR3, the DNA is TGTGCCAGCAGCCCACAAGTGACTAGCGGGATCATTTTCTCCTACAATGAGCAGTTCTTC. Protein: CASSPQVTSGIIFSYNEQFF.